This T cell receptor (beta chain) appears in the sequencing data of a study of HIV-infected patients and healthy controls. All unsorted peripheral T cells were captured because whole blood was used without fractionation. This clonotype was recorded at least ten times. This CDR3 contains 13 residues. Germline-derived CDR1 and CDR2 are SGHAT and FQNNGV. The ends were cut back, 3 bases at V and 4 bases at J, with 7 bases in the middle. Reverse transcription used 450 to 650 ng RNA and constant-region primers for alpha and beta. Each of the alpha and beta chains got its own library through chain-specific third strand synthesis with indices. TCRdb analysed the 5' RACE reads with MiXCR anew, one entry per CDR3 protein. The sample consists of around 20,000 distinct CDR3 sequences, more than 10% of them appearing once.

Sequencing was performed on blood. The receptor was isolated from an adult in good health. The genes are TRBV11-2 and TRBJ2-1; D not resolved. CDR3 DNA sequence: TGTGCCAGCAGCTTCGTTAGTTACAATGAGCAGTTCTTC. Its protein is CASSFVSYNEQFF.